A single sample is the source of the 21 T cell receptor beta chains below, sequenced in a study of blood T cell repertoires in COVID-19. Sequencing was performed with immunoSEQ multiplex PCR; in TCRdb, only in-frame clones are kept and a portion is missing. Among 150,000 or so clones listed, about 86% were seen once. Sequencing input: peripheral blood. Receptors were obtained from a woman of 80 years or more with acute or convalescent COVID-19.

The chain recombines TRBV28 with TRBJ2-3, with 7 positions matching TRBD2. This CDR3 contains 15 residues. From germline, CDR1 is MDHEN and CDR2 SYDVKM. Unmatched junction bases numbered 4, after V lost 3 bases and J lost 1 base. The CDR3 here is CASSFGLAGTDTQYF. The CDR3 region has the DNA TGTGCCAGCAGTTTTGGGCTAGCGGGCACAGATACGCAGTATTTT.

This chain connects TRBV3-1 (or the pseudogene TRBV3-2) to TRBJ1-2; the D gene is possibly TRBD1 (6 bases). The germline CDR1 and CDR2 sequences are LGHDT and YNNKEL (reference sequence). The germline V and J ends were trimmed by 4 bases and 6 bases, with 24 bases remaining between them. The CDR3 is 17 amino acids. The CDR3 spells CASSPPSRDTREHGYTF. In nucleotides, the CDR3 is TGTGCCAGCAGCCCTCCGAGTCGGGACACCAGGGAACATGGCTACACCTTC.

This clone was seen once. The chain employs TRBV29-1 and TRBJ1-1; D not resolved. This CDR3 contains 13 residues. Germline V lookup: CDR1 SQVTM, CDR2 ANQGSEA. Between the trimmed V and J ends, which lost 4 bases and 5 bases, there was a span of 14 bases. CDR3 residues: CSVAGFLRTEAFF. CDR3 sequence (DNA): TGCAGCGTTGCCGGGTTCCTGAGGACTGAAGCTTTCTTT.

The rearrangement links TRBV5-1 to TRBJ1-1; D is uncertain. The ends were cut back, 1 base at V and 0 bases at J, with 10 bases in the middle. The CDR3 runs 15 residues. Germline CDR1 reads SGHRS; CDR2 reads YFSETQ. Here the CDR3 reads CASSLLPGMNTEAFF. The CDR3, as DNA: TGCGCCAGCAGCTTGCTTCCGGGAATGAACACTGAAGCTTTCTTT.

A single count supports this clone. The chain links TRBV11-2 to TRBJ2-3; 9 bases are shared with TRBD2. The CDR3 runs 16 residues. CDR1 and CDR2 from the germline V gene are SGHAT and FQNNGV. The V gene end was trimmed by 5 bases and the J gene end by 6 bases; junction bases not matched to a gene: 12. CDR3 in amino acids: CASSPLAGPDRDTQYF. In DNA, the CDR3 is TGTGCCAGCAGCCCTCTAGCGGGACCGGACAGGGATACGCAGTATTTT.

This chain uses TRBV19 with TRBJ2-1; 12 bases are a match to TRBD2. CDR1 is LNHDA and CDR2 is SQIVND in the germline V gene (reference sequence). CDR3 size: 16 residues. Germline trimming cut 5 bases from V and 8 bases from J; bases unmatched to any gene: 10. CDR3 loop: CASSFRLAGAGDEQFF. The DNA for the CDR3 is TGTGCCAGTAGTTTCCGACTAGCGGGAGCCGGGGATGAGCAGTTCTTC.

This chain uses TRBV12-5 with TRBJ2-2; D is uncertain. From germline, CDR1 is LGHNT and CDR2 FRNRAP. V was clipped by 6 bases and J by 2 bases, with 7 bases between them. This CDR3 is built from 13 residues. The chain's CDR3 is CASGPPNTGELFF. The CDR3 nucleotides read TGTGCTAGTGGCCCCCCTAACACCGGGGAGCTGTTTTTT.

This clone was found a few times. The chain uses TRBV28 and TRBJ1-2; the D is unclear. CDR3 length: 12 amino acids. Germline V gene lookup returns CDR1 MDHEN and CDR2 SYDVKM. With 4 bases removed from V and 8 bases from J, the gap between germline ends came to 11 bases. For the CDR3, the DNA is TGTGCCAGCAGTTCCACGGGGTCCGGCTACACCTTC. Protein sequence: CASSSTGSGYTF.

This clone was counted a single time. This rearrangement joins TRBV27 to TRBJ2-7, with 14 bases lining up with TRBD2. The length of the CDR3 is 16 residues. V shed 6 bases, J shed 2 bases, and the junction held 6 bases outside the gene matches. Germline V gene data show CDR1 as MNHEY and CDR2 as SMNVEV (reference sequence). CDR3 protein: CASRREGLAGAYEQYF. DNA for the CDR3: TGTGCCAGCAGACGAGAGGGACTAGCGGGAGCCTACGAGCAGTACTTC.

The chain recombines TRBV18 with TRBJ2-2, with TRBD1 matching over 7 bases. Germline assignment: CDR1 KGHSH and CDR2 LQKENI. The CDR3 loop spans 15 amino acids. With V trimmed by 4 bases and J by 4 bases, 6 bases remained unmatched. The CDR3 reads CASSQGAMVTGELFF. Written as DNA, the CDR3 is TGTGCCAGCTCACAGGGGGCTATGGTCACCGGGGAGCTGTTTTTT.

This clone is a singleton in its sample. The chain links TRBV7-2 to TRBJ2-3; a possible D gene is TRBD1 (6 bases). This CDR3 region has 14 residues. The germline CDR1 and CDR2 sequences are SGHTA and FQGNSA. Trimming pared 4 bases from V and 6 bases from J, leaving 14 bases between. The CDR3 spells CASSSGQQSDTQYF. The CDR3 DNA reads TGTGCCAGCAGCTCGGGACAACAGTCGGATACGCAGTATTTT.

A single count supports this clone. This sequence joins TRBV28 and TRBJ1-1, with 9 bases aligning to TRBD1. This CDR3 contains 15 residues. Looked up from germline, CDR1 is MDHEN and CDR2 is SYDVKM. Losses at the gene ends were 6 bases for V and 5 bases for J; bases not matched to a gene: 10. CDR3 region: CASRTRDRAYTEAFF. In nucleotides, the CDR3 is TGTGCCAGCAGAACCCGGGACAGGGCGTATACTGAAGCTTTCTTT.

A single count supports this clone. The CDR3 region is CASSTGESSPLHF. In nucleotides, the CDR3 is TGTGCCAGCAGCACCGGGGAGTCTTCACCCCTCCACTTT. J is TRBJ1-6 and V is TRBV9; D uncertain. The germline gives CDR1 SGDLS, CDR2 YYNGEE. The ends were cut back, 4 bases at V and 9 bases at J, with 11 bases in the middle. The CDR3 is 13 amino acids.

The chain employs TRBV10-3 and TRBJ1-1; 7 nucleotides agree with TRBD1. Germline trimming cut 0 bases from V and 4 bases from J; bases unmatched to any gene: 5. This CDR3 contains 15 residues. The germline gives CDR1 ENHRY, CDR2 SYGVKD. DNA for the CDR3: TGTGCCATCAGTGAGTCGGCAGGGGGTATCACTGAAGCTTTCTTT. Translation gives CAISESAGGITEAFF.

The chain uses TRBV5-1 and TRBJ1-2; the D gene is possibly TRBD1 (6 bases). V was trimmed by 1 base and J by 1 base, leaving 23 bases between them. Germline assignment: CDR1 SGHRS and CDR2 YFSETQ. The CDR3 is made up of 19 amino acids. In nucleotides, the CDR3 is TGCGCCAGCAGCTTGACGGCGGGGGGCTCTACCACCTTTAACTATGGCTACACCTTC. Protein product: CASSLTAGGSTTFNYGYTF.

This clone was observed once. This chain joins TRBV5-5 and TRBJ2-5; D possibly corresponds to TRBD1 (5 bases). Between the trimmed V and J ends, which lost 0 bases and 1 base, there was a span of 13 bases. This CDR3 is built from 16 residues. Germline CDR1 is SGHKS and CDR2 is YYEKEE (reference sequence). DNA of the CDR3: TGTGCCAGCAGCTTGGCCCGCTTGCAGGGCCAAGAGACCCAGTACTTC. This encodes CASSLARLQGQETQYF.

The J gene is TRBJ1-4, the V gene TRBV4-1; D remains ambiguous. The CDR3 has 18 residues. Trimming cost V 0 bases and J 5 bases, with 19 bases left between them. In germline, CDR1 is MGHRA, CDR2 YSYEKL. The CDR3 spells CASSQDLRQAALNEKLFF. The CDR3 nucleotides are TGCGCCAGCAGCCAAGATCTAAGGCAGGCCGCTCTGAATGAAAAACTGTTTTTT.

In its sample, this clone was seen a few times. This chain connects TRBV19 to TRBJ2-5; unclear D gene. V shed 4 bases and J shed 4 bases, with 10 bases lying between them. Germline V CDR1 and CDR2: LNHDA, SQIVND (reference sequence). This CDR3 comprises 13 residues. The CDR3 loop reads CASSRVAVETQYF. DNA of the CDR3: TGTGCCAGTAGTAGGGTAGCAGTAGAGACCCAGTACTTC.

The chain is built from TRBV7-6 and TRBJ1-1; unclear D gene. Germline V gene lookup returns CDR1 SGHVS and CDR2 FNYEAQ. This CDR3 has 12 amino acids. V was trimmed by 7 bases and J by 1 base, leaving 7 bases between them. CDR3 loop: CASIGGNTEAFF. The CDR3 bases are TGTGCCAGCATTGGAGGGAACACTGAAGCTTTCTTT.

This clone turned up a few times. The rearrangement links TRBV7-8 to TRBJ2-5; 7 bases agree with TRBD1. V lost 5 bases to trimming and J lost 4 bases; unmatched junction nucleotides: 4. In germline, CDR1 is SGHVS, CDR2 FQNEAQ. The CDR3 spans 13 residues. CDR3 residues: CASSVQGLETQYF. The DNA for the CDR3 is TGTGCCAGCAGCGTACAGGGGCTAGAGACCCAGTACTTC.

A few counts support this clone. This sequence joins TRBV5-1 and TRBJ2-1, with 7 bases that match TRBD2. In germline, CDR1 is SGHRS, CDR2 YFSETQ. The CDR3 covers 15 residues. V shed 0 bases and J 5 bases; nucleotides not matched to a gene: 5. The CDR3 loop is CASSLVSLADNEQFF. The CDR3, as DNA: TGCGCCAGCAGCTTGGTGTCGCTAGCGGACAATGAGCAGTTCTTC.